Given below is one T cell receptor beta chain in context. There are many counts of this clonotype. Its antigen specificity is not known. No base-level quality is on record; no much larger clone is a single base apart. These data belong to a study of regulatory T cells in long-lasting Graves disease (dated by TCRdb to the early 2020s). About the study as a whole: Antithyroid drugs had been taken for less than 3 months by newly diagnosed Graves' disease patients. Peripheral blood TCR sequencing and RNA sequencing compared persistent Graves' disease patients with newly diagnosed Graves' disease patients. The study took place in China and was registered as a clinical trial. TCR sequencing covered approximately 13 persistent and roughly 20 newly diagnosed Graves' disease patients, 33 samples in total. Paper-wide results and their limitations: A larger number of public clonotypes was shared among persistent patients (around 2,700) than among newly diagnosed patients (approximately 930). Compared with newly diagnosed patients, patients with persistent Graves' disease had lower TCR Shannon entropy and fewer highly expanded clones, which suggests clonal expansion. Sequencing and analysis were restricted to the TCR beta chain. TRBV28, TRBJ1-2 and TRBJ2-5 were preferentially used in persistent disease, while TRBV20-1 and TRBJ2-1 were favored in newly diagnosed disease. The small sample size was acknowledged by the authors as a limitation that may reduce accuracy. Because the primary lesion, thyroid tissue, could not be accessed, the study looked at peripheral blood alone.

Via the germline V gene, CDR1 is KGHSH and CDR2 LQKENI. The CDR3 holds 14 amino acids from the cysteine to the phenylalanine. The CDR3 DNA has 42 bases and is translated from base 1. After removal of 8 bases from V and 2 bases from J, the junction retains 7 bases not matched to a gene. Library construction relied on multiplex PCR. Sequencing was performed on an Illumina HiSeq 4000. TCR beta libraries were built with iRepertoire HTBI primers and Arm-PCR amplification of CDR3 regions. PCR products were gel purified before sequencing. The paper's processing steps were these. Gene usage analysis of CDR3 amino acid clonotypes used the approximately 56 TRBV and around 13 TRBJ segments found across samples. Filtered high-quality paired reads were merged into contigs using COPE and FqMerger. BLAST was used to align contigs to the IMGT TRBV, TRBD and TRBJ reference genes, and CDR3 was defined following IMGT. Any clonotype with a frequency above 0.1% was classified as a highly expanded clone. Shannon entropy served as the measure of repertoire diversity, while the Gini coefficient captured V-J evenness. Public clonotypes were defined as clonotypes shared by more than one individual. TCRdb itself trimmed the public reads at Q25 with fastp, ran MiXCR and retained productive beta chains. Each entry merges the rows of one CDR3 protein and shows their most common DNA and genes. The V and J calls follow TCRdb's processing rather than the paper's. Here the sample has a few hundred thousand distinct CDR3 sequences; around 13% occur a single time. 17% of the sample belongs to the ten largest clones.

This specimen's time point label, per the study, means: newly diagnosed GD, antithyroid drugs for less than 3 months. For both TCR sequencing and RNA sequencing, RNA was extracted from PBMCs in TRIzol. The diagnosis of Graves' disease was made according to American Thyroid Association guidelines. Patients were recruited from an endocrinology department in Xi'an, China. Each patient gave approximately 9.7 milliliters of peripheral blood, collected in an EDTA anticoagulant tube. Ficoll Paque Plus density gradient separation was used to isolate PBMCs, and no further T cell sorting was performed. An Agilent 2100 Bioanalyzer and agarose gel were used to check RNA quality, and a NanoDrop 2000 was used to measure RNA concentration. The data were also submitted as part of a second study, on T cells in Graves' hyperthyroidism and ophthalmopathy. Taken from the second paper: A patient counted as having stable Graves' hyperthyroidism if no progression to ophthalmopathy occurred over 18 months of follow-up. Hyperthyroidism patients were newly diagnosed, had a disease duration of under 2 months, and were aged 18 to 65 years. Exclusion was applied to patients with uncontrolled infections, other autoimmune diseases, pregnancy or lactation. Clinical symptoms, serum thyroxine and TRAb, thyroid ultrasound, and orbital computed tomography formed the basis for the diagnoses. The TCR CDR3 was subjected to a first round of RT-PCR using the HTBI primer set and the Qiagen OneStep RT-PCR kit. Most expanded thyroid clonotypes (frequency above 0.001) were also detected in blood, a finding suggesting that blood repertoires may reflect thyroid immune responses. A 13 V-J signature model separated ophthalmopathy from stable hyperthyroidism, with just over 85% sensitivity and 81% to 82% specificity in cross-validation and 80%/75% in testing. In validation, progression to ophthalmopathy was predicted by the model with more than 65% sensitivity and just over 72% specificity, a median of around 6.5 months before onset. To identify distinguishing TCR V-J signatures, a discovery cohort of around 100 patients was used, comprising 43 with Graves' ophthalmopathy and around 57 with stable Graves' hyperthyroidism. Prospective prediction of ophthalmopathy was tested in an independent validation cohort consisting of under 20 hyperthyroidism patients and some 16 patients who later progressed to ophthalmopathy. The 75 to 100 discovery patients were randomly split 7:3 into training and test sets. In more than 5 Graves' hyperthyroidism patients, the study also compared T-cell repertoires from thyroid tissue with T-cell repertoires from blood. After blood sampling, hyperthyroidism patients were treated with methimazole at a starting dose of 30 mg daily, and ophthalmopathy patients were treated with high-dose intravenous methylprednisolone. A second multiplex PCR round built the libraries, followed by size selection and purification. Sequencing of the libraries was done on an Illumina HiSeq2000 using paired-end 100 bp reads. SOAPnuke was used to process the raw data, removing reads that contained adapters or uncalled bases, had a mean Phred below 15, or lacked an exact match to the constant primer or identifier. High-quality paired reads were merged using COPE v1.2.5, and each unique nucleotide sequence was defined as a clonotype. Clonotypes were aligned to IMGT TRBV, TRBD and TRBJ reference segments using MiTCR v1.1. The analysis included only V-J combinations with a frequency above 0.0001, which together covered 99.2% of the repertoires. A TCS score was defined as the ratio of F50 (clonal expansion) to E x V (chaos), with BLOSUM62-based TCRdist applied between CDR3 peptides within each V-J. Welch's t-statistics and random forest reduced 500 to 650 V-J features to 10 to 15, which were used in a naive Bayes classifier (R e1071). Sample size was not statistically predetermined, and investigators were not blinded to group allocation. According to the paper, TCR Vbeta CDR3 sequencing was carried out on about 140 peripheral blood samples, which came from some 41 ophthalmopathy, about 75 hyperthyroidism and approximately 17 progressor patients.

The source material was peripheral blood mononuclear cells (PBMCs), sampled at new diagnosis, from a patient treated with antithyroid drugs. The receptor was isolated from a woman aged 50 to 60 with Graves disease. Donor details come from another sample of the same person, matched by shared clones. The chain links TRBV18 with TRBJ2-7; TRBD1 fits 9 bases in the junction. The nucleotide sequence is TGTGCCAGCAGCTCCCGGGACAGGGCCTACGAGCAGTACTTC. Its coded protein is CASSSRDRAYEQYF. Beyond the CDR3, the reference TRBV18 and TRBJ2-7 genes provide the residues; the full variable domain reads: NAGVMQNPRHLVRRRGQEARLRCSPMKGHSHVYWYRQLPEEGLKFMVYLQKENIIDESGMPKERFSAEFPKEGPSILRIQQVVRGDSAAYFCASSSRDRAYEQYFGPGTRLTVT.